The present entry profiles one T cell receptor beta chain with its context. The antigen is undetermined. Specified time point: longitudinal time-point 3. This sample is drawn from a study of neurological immune-mediated disorders. Study findings and constraints: The greatest TCR clonal expansion occurred in HTLV-1-associated myelopathy and the least in multiple sclerosis, which fell below healthy controls.

V was cut by 1 base and J by 8 bases, with 15 bases left in between. Germline values: CDR1 LGHNA, CDR2 YNFKEQ. The length of the CDR3 is 15 residues. 5'RACE with 10-nucleotide random UMIs produced the cDNA. TCRdb itself ran the 5' RACE reads through MiXCR, one entry per CDR3 protein. The table includes 85,000 to 110,000 distinct CDR3 sequences, approximately 11% detected once. This chain connects TRBV4-2 to TRBJ2-1, with D maybe TRBD2 (5 bases). The receptor's source is a female donor with HTLV-1-associated myelopathy (HAM/TSP). Sequenced material: PBMCs. CDR3 sequence (DNA): TGTGCCAGCAGCCAAGTAACTAGTTTGAACGATGAGCAGTTCTTC. Its protein product is CASSQVTSLNDEQFF.